This T cell receptor beta chain was identified during a study of regulatory T cells in long-lasting Graves disease. Study in general: The criterion for persistent Graves' disease was over 5 years of antithyroid drugs with positive TSH receptor antibodies. Study-wide results and caveats: Persistent disease showed a preference for TRBV28, TRBJ1-2 and TRBJ2-5. Fewer public clonotypes were shared by new patients (around 990) than by persistent patients (2,741). Persistent cases of Graves' showed reduced TCR diversity relative to newly diagnosed patients.

This clonotype was observed many times. The target antigen is unknown. The CDR3 loop spans 15 amino acids. Trimming removed 2 bases from V and 4 bases from J, with 14 bases in between. The germline V gene encodes CDR1 MNHEY and CDR2 SMNVEV (reference sequence). Sample time point: persistent/refractory GD, antithyroid drugs over 5 years with positive TRAb. PBMC RNA was the source of the TCR library. According to the study, TCR beta libraries were built with iRepertoire HTBI primers and CDR3-region Arm-PCR. TCRdb redid the calling of the multiplex PCR reads with MiXCR, one entry per CDR3 protein. The data show 650,000 to 700,000 distinct CDR3 sequences, with roughly 30% seen just once and about two fifths held by the top ten.

This TCR came from a female donor with Graves disease. The input for sequencing was peripheral blood mononuclear cells (PBMCs), taken when the disease was refractory, from a patient treated with antithyroid drugs. The V call is TRBV27, the J call TRBJ1-2; tentative D call: TRBD1 (6 bases). The CDR3 here is CASSLRGSSSYGYTF. In nucleotides, the CDR3 is TGTGCCAGCAGTTTAAGGGGGTCGAGCTCCTATGGCTACACCTTC.